This is a list of T cell receptor beta chains from one sample in a study of blood T cell repertoires in COVID-19. Clones were sequenced by immunoSEQ multiplex PCR, and TCRdb holds only the in-frame ones, with some missing. The data hold under 200,000 clones, with roughly 85% observed a single time. The sample comprised peripheral blood. All receptors derive from a woman aged 50 to 60 with COVID-19, enrolled during active disease. CDR3s include the opening cysteine and the closing phenylalanine or tryptophan. Each record gives: CDR3 DNA, CDR3 protein, J gene, clone size, D gene, V gene. The D gene is left open where the match is weak. Clone sizes are given selectively: once, few, many, or a class where the clone is expanded.

DNA: TGCGCCAGCAGCGTTGGACAGGGGGGTAGCACAGATACGCAGTATTTT
CDR3: CASSVGQGGSTDTQYF
J: TRBJ2-3
size: -
D: TRBD1
V: TRBV5-1

DNA: TGTGCCAGCAGCGACCAGGGACTAGCGGGGCTCTCTGGGGCCAACGTCCTGACTTTC
CDR3: CASSDQGLAGLSGANVLTF
J: TRBJ2-6
size: -
D: TRBD2
V: TRBV5-4

DNA: TGTGCCAGCAGCCAAGATTTAATACAGATAAATGAAAAACTGTTTTTT
CDR3: CASSQDLIQINEKLFF
J: TRBJ1-4
size: -
D: -
V: TRBV3-1/TRBV3-2

DNA: TGTGCCATCAGTCCGGACCAGGGAAGGGGCGAGCAGTACTTC
CDR3: CAISPDQGRGEQYF
J: TRBJ2-7
size: once
D: -
V: TRBV10-3

DNA: TGTGCCAAACAGCGGGGGGGACCCCAAGAGACCCAGTACTTC
CDR3: CAKQRGGPQETQYF
J: TRBJ2-5
size: -
D: TRBD2
V: TRBV11-2

DNA: TGTGCCAGCAGCAACTACCAACAGGGATTCGGAGGCTACACCTTC
CDR3: CASSNYQQGFGGYTF
J: TRBJ1-2
size: -
D: -
V: TRBV5-8

DNA: TGCGCCAGCAGCTTGGCCGAGGGGGCAGATACGCAGTATTTT
CDR3: CASSLAEGADTQYF
J: TRBJ2-3
size: -
D: -
V: TRBV5-1

DNA: TGTGCCAGCACCCCGCAAGGGGCGAACACTGAAGCTTTCTTT
CDR3: CASTPQGANTEAFF
J: TRBJ1-1
size: -
D: -
V: TRBV28

DNA: TGTGCCAGCAGCCAGGGGACAGCGTCTTTCTATGGCTACACCTTC
CDR3: CASSQGTASFYGYTF
J: TRBJ1-2
size: -
D: TRBD1
V: TRBV3-1/TRBV3-2

DNA: TGTGCCAGCAGTTTAACCGGGAACACTGAAGCTTTCTTT
CDR3: CASSLTGNTEAFF
J: TRBJ1-1
size: -
D: -
V: TRBV27

DNA: TGTGCCAGCAGCTCTCTGGACAGGGGGCTTTACGAGCAGTACTTC
CDR3: CASSSLDRGLYEQYF
J: TRBJ2-7
size: -
D: TRBD1
V: TRBV11-3

DNA: TGTGCCAGCAGTGCAACAGGGGCTGGCACCGGGGAGCTGTTTTTT
CDR3: CASSATGAGTGELFF
J: TRBJ2-2
size: -
D: TRBD1
V: TRBV2

DNA: TGTGCCAGCAGTTACTTTAAAGGGGGAAATTCACCCCTCCACTTT
CDR3: CASSYFKGGNSPLHF
J: TRBJ1-6
size: -
D: -
V: TRBV6-5

DNA: TGTGCCAGCAGCCAGGTGGCGGGGGGGCAAGAGACCCAGTACTTC
CDR3: CASSQVAGGQETQYF
J: TRBJ2-5
size: -
D: TRBD2
V: TRBV5-4

DNA: TGTGCCAGCAGCTTAGCCAGTACAAACTCCTACAATGAGCAGTTCTTC
CDR3: CASSLASTNSYNEQFF
J: TRBJ2-1
size: -
D: -
V: TRBV7-2

DNA: TGTGCCAGCAGCCAGACGGGACTTCCTAGCACAGATACGCAGTATTTT
CDR3: CASSQTGLPSTDTQYF
J: TRBJ2-3
size: -
D: -
V: TRBV4-2

DNA: TGTGCCAGCAGCTTAGATAGGCCTAGCGGGGGCTACGAGCAGTACTTC
CDR3: CASSLDRPSGGYEQYF
J: TRBJ2-7
size: -
D: TRBD2
V: TRBV11-2

DNA: TGTGCCAGCAGCTTGGACAGGGGCAGCGGTTACGAGCAGTACTTC
CDR3: CASSLDRGSGYEQYF
J: TRBJ2-7
size: -
D: TRBD1
V: TRBV5-4

DNA: TGTGCCAGCAGCTCCCCGGGTTTCGAAAAACTGTTTTTT
CDR3: CASSSPGFEKLFF
J: TRBJ1-4
size: -
D: -
V: TRBV5-8

DNA: TGTGCCAGCAGTGAATGGGGCGTACAAGAGACCCAGTACTTC
CDR3: CASSEWGVQETQYF
J: TRBJ2-5
size: -
D: -
V: TRBV2

DNA: TGTGCCAGCAGCCAAGATTTCGCAGGGGCCCCTTACGAGCAGTACTTC
CDR3: CASSQDFAGAPYEQYF
J: TRBJ2-7
size: -
D: -
V: TRBV4-2

DNA: TGTGCCAGCGGCGGACAGCTGGGAAATGAAAAACTGTTTTTT
CDR3: CASGGQLGNEKLFF
J: TRBJ1-4
size: once
D: -
V: TRBV2

DNA: TGCGCCAGCAGCTTCGCCGGGACAGAGAACACTGAAGCTTTCTTT
CDR3: CASSFAGTENTEAFF
J: TRBJ1-1
size: -
D: TRBD1
V: TRBV5-1

DNA: TGTGCCAGCAGCCCCCGGGACAGGGGAGAGTATAGCGCAACTAATGAAAAACTGTTTTTT
CDR3: CASSPRDRGEYSATNEKLFF
J: TRBJ1-4
size: -
D: TRBD1
V: TRBV9

DNA: TGCGCCAGCAGCTGGTGGGACAGTAACTACGAGCAGTACTTC
CDR3: CASSWWDSNYEQYF
J: TRBJ2-7
size: -
D: TRBD1
V: TRBV5-1

DNA: TGTGCCAGCAGCGACCCGACCGGGGGGGGCATGGATACGCAGTATTTT
CDR3: CASSDPTGGGMDTQYF
J: TRBJ2-3
size: -
D: TRBD2
V: TRBV9

DNA: TGTGCCAGCAGTTTTGAAAAGCGGGGAAACTACGAGCAGTACTTC
CDR3: CASSFEKRGNYEQYF
J: TRBJ2-7
size: -
D: TRBD2
V: TRBV28

DNA: TGTGCCTGGAGTGTCGGAGCGGGGGGGCCTTACCCCACAGATACGCAGTATTTT
CDR3: CAWSVGAGGPYPTDTQYF
J: TRBJ2-3
size: -
D: TRBD2
V: TRBV30

DNA: TGTGCCAGCAGCCAAACAGGGGGCTCCTATAATTCACCCCTCCACTTT
CDR3: CASSQTGGSYNSPLHF
J: TRBJ1-6
size: -
D: TRBD1
V: TRBV14

DNA: TGTGCCAGCAGCCCGATGGGGACAGGGGGCTCTGGAAACACCATATATTTT
CDR3: CASSPMGTGGSGNTIYF
J: TRBJ1-3
size: few
D: TRBD1
V: TRBV9

DNA: TGTGCCTGGAGTGTGGGGGCCCAAGAGACCCAGTACTTC
CDR3: CAWSVGAQETQYF
J: TRBJ2-5
size: -
D: -
V: TRBV30

DNA: TGTGCCAGCAGTTTATTAGGGGATTACTCCGAGCAGTACTTC
CDR3: CASSLLGDYSEQYF
J: TRBJ2-7
size: -
D: -
V: TRBV27

DNA: TGTGCCAGCAGCCAAGTAGTCAGCGGGGGGGCCATGGAAGATACGCAGTATTTT
CDR3: CASSQVVSGGAMEDTQYF
J: TRBJ2-3
size: once
D: TRBD2
V: TRBV3-1/TRBV3-2

DNA: TGCGCCAGCAGTGAGACCAGAGGGAGGACCCAGTACTTC
CDR3: CASSETRGRTQYF
J: TRBJ2-5
size: -
D: -
V: TRBV10-2

DNA: TGCAGTGCTAGTGCATTAGCGTCCGGGGGAGGCACAGATACGCAGTATTTT
CDR3: CSASALASGGGTDTQYF
J: TRBJ2-3
size: -
D: -
V: TRBV20-1

DNA: TGTGCCAGCAGTACAGGGGGCCGTGGCTACACCTTC
CDR3: CASSTGGRGYTF
J: TRBJ1-2
size: -
D: TRBD1
V: TRBV28

DNA: TGTGCCAGCAGCCAGACAGGGGGGTTTGGCACTGAAGCTTTCTTT
CDR3: CASSQTGGFGTEAFF
J: TRBJ1-1
size: -
D: TRBD1
V: TRBV28

DNA: TGTGCCACCAGCATGGGGGGAGGAGGTTCACCCCTCCACTTT
CDR3: CATSMGGGGSPLHF
J: TRBJ1-6
size: -
D: -
V: TRBV15

DNA: TGTGCCAGCAGCCAACACCCTAAGAACACCGGGGAGCTGTTTTTT
CDR3: CASSQHPKNTGELFF
J: TRBJ2-2
size: -
D: -
V: TRBV14